One and the same sample provided the 29 T cell receptor beta chains below, sequenced in a study of T cells in Graves' hyperthyroidism and ophthalmopathy (dated by TCRdb to the late 2010s). The library was built by means of multiplex PCR. The sequencing machine was an Illumina HiSeq 2000. The TCR beta CDR3 regions were amplified from the RNA transcripts. The first round of RT-PCR for the TCR CDR3 was performed with the HTBI primer set and the Qiagen OneStep RT-PCR kit. TCRdb reran the public reads through fastp at Q25 and MiXCR, keeping productive beta chains. Every entry covers one CDR3 protein and lists the most common genes and DNA from its rows. The sample records 200,000 to 300,000 distinct CDR3 sequences, about 15% of which are singletons. The ten largest account for 28% of the sample. Sequences were obtained from blood. The receptors were sampled from a woman between 18 and 29 years old with Graves' ophthalmopathy.

This clonotype was counted only a few times. The J gene is TRBJ1-2, the V gene TRBV19; D gene uncertain. The germline gives CDR1 LNHDA, CDR2 SQIVND (reference sequence). The CDR3 runs 12 residues. V dropped 4 bases and J dropped 4 bases, with 7 bases sitting between them. The CDR3 region is CASSTVGYGYTF. In nucleotides, the CDR3 is TGTGCCAGTAGTACTGTGGGCTATGGCTACACCTTC.

This clonotype occurred many times. The chain employs TRBV13 and TRBJ2-1; 8 nucleotides match TRBD2. CDR1 and CDR2 from the germline V gene are PRHDT and FYEKMQ (reference sequence). After removal of 10 bases from V and 8 bases from J, the junction contained 10 bases not matched to a gene. The CDR3 consists of 13 residues. This CDR3 is CANTPGLGDEQFF. The CDR3 coding sequence is TGTGCCAACACCCCGGGACTAGGGGATGAGCAGTTCTTC.

A remark on this clonotype: This could be a read error, since a much larger clone is one nucleotide away. The gene calls are TRBV2 and TRBJ2-3; 8 positions agree with TRBD2. The J segment lost 14 bases and the V segment lost 7 bases, leaving 8 bases of the junction unmatched. Germline CDR1 reads SNHLY; CDR2 reads FYNNEI. CDR3 length: 11 amino acids. The DNA for the CDR3 is TGTGCCAGCAATTCGACTAGCGTGTTGTATTTT. As protein: CASNSTSVLYF.

This clonotype was observed at least ten times. V usage is TRBV28 and J usage is TRBJ2-5, with D unclear. The V and J ends lost 1 base and 4 bases respectively, with 10 bases between them. The germline V gene encodes CDR1 MDHEN and CDR2 SYDVKM. CDR3 length: 14 residues. This CDR3 is CASSLLASRETQYF. Written as DNA, the CDR3 is TGTGCCAGCAGTTTATTGGCTAGTAGAGAGACCCAGTACTTC.

The V and J genes are TRBV28 and TRBJ2-1, with D perhaps matching TRBD1 (5 bases). The CDR3 extends over 13 amino acids. V was clipped by 4 bases and J by 5 bases, with 9 bases between them. Germline values: CDR1 MDHEN, CDR2 SYDVKM. Written as DNA, the CDR3 is TGTGCCAGCAGTTCTGGACAAAACAATGAGCAGTTCTTC. Protein product: CASSSGQNNEQFF.

In this sample, this clonotype turned up many times. The chain uses TRBV7-2 and TRBJ1-2; D uncertain. With 4 bases removed from V and 5 bases from J, the gap between germline ends came to 11 bases. Per germline, CDR1 SGHTA and CDR2 FQGNSA. The CDR3 is 13 residues long. The CDR3 sequence is CASSSRGSYGYTF. CDR3 DNA: TGTGCCAGCAGCTCCCGAGGGAGTTATGGCTACACCTTC.

This clonotype was seen ten or more times. The V gene is TRBV7-2, the J gene TRBJ2-3; 9 bases line up with TRBD2. Looked up from germline, CDR1 is SGHTA and CDR2 is FQGNSA. This CDR3 contains 15 residues. Unmatched junction bases numbered 8, after V lost 6 bases and J lost 4 bases. The CDR3 DNA reads TGTGCCAGCAGAATGCGGGAGGGGGTCCCAGATACGCAGTATTTT. This gives the protein CASRMREGVPDTQYF. Full variable domain (outside the CDR3, taken from reference TRBV7-2 and TRBJ2-3): GAGVSQSPSNKVTEKGKDVELRCDPISGHTALYWYRQSLGQGLEFLIYFQGNSAPDKSGLPSDRFSAERTGGSVSTLTIQRTQQEDSAVYLCASRMREGVPDTQYFGPGTRLTVL.

This clonotype was seen many times. For the CDR3, the DNA is TGTGCCAGCAGTGCCCTCGATTCCAGGGGTCGTGACTATGGCTACACCTTC. Translating it yields CASSALDSRGRDYGYTF. The rearrangement links TRBV28 to TRBJ1-2; D may be TRBD1 (6 bases). The V end was cut by 5 bases, the J end by 3 bases, with 22 bases between. The CDR3 runs to 17 residues. The germline V gene encodes CDR1 MDHEN and CDR2 SYDVKM.

The chain couples TRBV6-4 to TRBJ2-7; 9 bases are a match to TRBD2. The germline CDR1 and CDR2 sequences are MRHNA and SNTAGT. This CDR3 contains 14 residues. The junction had 5 bases not matched to a gene; V was cut back by 4 bases and J by 4 bases. This CDR3 is CASSVLAGEYEQYF. CDR3 nucleotides: TGTGCCAGCAGTGTACTAGCGGGCGAGTACGAGCAGTACTTC.

This clonotype was detected ten times or more. This chain uses TRBV20-1 with TRBJ1-4; D uncertain. V shed 1 base and J shed 2 bases, with 5 bases lying between them. The CDR3 length is 13 residues. The germline CDR1 and CDR2 sequences are DFQATT and SNEGSKA (reference sequence). The CDR3 DNA is TGCAGTGCTAGAGCCAGGACTAATGAAAAACTGTTTTTT. This gives the protein CSARARTNEKLFF.

The sample holds many counts of this clonotype. CDR3 protein: CASSPPSIAGGPDNEQFF. The CDR3 coding sequence is TGTGCCAGCAGCCCACCAAGTATAGCGGGGGGGCCCGACAATGAGCAGTTCTTC. The chain links TRBV12-3 or TRBV12-4 to TRBJ2-1; 11 bases are a match to TRBD2. The ends lost 6 bases at V and 5 bases at J; junction bases unmatched: 15. The CDR3 totals 18 residues.

The table lists this clonotype with many counts. The chain links TRBV9 to TRBJ2-7; a weak D match, TRBD1 (5 bases). This CDR3 has 13 residues. V was trimmed by 4 bases and J by 4 bases, leaving 12 bases between them. The germline V gene encodes CDR1 SGDLS and CDR2 YYNGEE. The CDR3: CASSSRERYEQYF. CDR3 nucleotides: TGTGCCAGCAGCTCCAGGGAAAGGTACGAGCAGTACTTC.

This clonotype was found many times. This rearrangement joins TRBV7-9 to TRBJ2-1; D not resolved. Looked up from germline, CDR1 is SEHNR and CDR2 is FQNEAQ (reference sequence). Trimming left V 5 bases short and J 8 bases short, with 16 bases between. The CDR3 has 14 residues. The CDR3 region has the DNA TGTGCCAGCAGCCCCAGACCCAGTCCCGATGAGCAGTTCTTC. The encoded protein is CASSPRPSPDEQFF.

This clonotype was seen repeatedly, ten times or more. The gene calls are TRBV7-2 and TRBJ1-1; D gene ambiguous. V lost 3 bases and J lost 6, with 11 bases in between. CDR3 length equals 13 residues. Germline V CDR1 and CDR2: SGHTA, FQGNSA. The CDR3, as DNA: TGTGCCAGCAGCTTCTTTTGGCAGGCTGAAGCTTTCTTT. Translating it yields CASSFFWQAEAFF.

This clonotype was counted ten times or more. This rearrangement joins TRBV9 to TRBJ1-2; D is possibly TRBD1 (5 bases). Germline CDR1 and CDR2: SGDLS and YYNGEE. The CDR3 contains 14 residues. The ends were cut back, 0 bases at V and 3 bases at J, with 9 bases in the middle. The CDR3 DNA reads as TGTGCCAGCAGCGTAGCAGGCAGGGACTATGGCTACACCTTC. Its translation is CASSVAGRDYGYTF.

This clonotype was seen a single time. This chain joins TRBV27 and TRBJ1-3, with a weak D call TRBD1 (5 bases). Germline CDR1 and CDR2: MNHEY and SMNVEV (reference sequence). This CDR3 region has 15 residues. Trimming stripped 6 bases from V and 4 bases from J, with 16 bases between. CDR3: CASSRTRGTGNTIYF. In DNA, the CDR3 is TGTGCCAGCAGCCGCACGCGGGGGACCGGAAACACCATATATTTT.

This clonotype came up many times. The CDR3 spells CASSQDLRGEQYF. The CDR3 DNA is TGTGCCAGCAGCCAAGATTTACGGGGGGAGCAGTACTTC. This sequence joins TRBV3-1 and TRBJ2-7; D possibly corresponds to TRBD2 (6 bases). Germline-derived CDR1 and CDR2 are LGHDT and YNNKEL (reference sequence). V shed 0 bases and J shed 7 bases, with 10 bases lying between them. CDR3 length equals 13 residues.

This clonotype was seen at least ten times. J is TRBJ2-3 and V is TRBV7-2, with D perhaps TRBD2 (6 bases). The V and J ends lost 5 bases and 7 bases respectively, with 13 bases between them. The germline gives CDR1 SGHTA, CDR2 FQGNSA. The CDR3 runs 13 residues. The CDR3 nucleotides read TGTGCCAGCAGCCGGACTATCGATAATACGCAGTATTTT. Translated, it gives CASSRTIDNTQYF.

This clonotype was observed many times. The V gene is TRBV27, the J gene TRBJ2-1; TRBD2 matches 12 bases. This CDR3 has 17 residues. Germline V CDR1 and CDR2: MNHEY, SMNVEV (reference sequence). V was pared by 1 base and J by 4 bases, with 5 bases of the junction left unmatched. The CDR3 DNA follows: TGTGCCAGCAGTTTATATCTAGCGGGAGGGGAATACAATGAGCAGTTCTTC. Its translation: CASSLYLAGGEYNEQFF.

This clonotype has a handful of counts. The V and J genes are TRBV5-1 and TRBJ2-7; D gene unclear. The CDR3 consists of 13 residues. Trimming took 5 bases from V and 0 from J, leaving 9 bases between them. The germline gives CDR1 SGHRS, CDR2 YFSETQ. This chain's CDR3 is CASSDTGSYEQYF. CDR3 in DNA: TGCGCCAGCAGTGATACGGGCTCCTACGAGCAGTACTTC.

This chain connects TRBV5-1 to TRBJ2-1; TRBD2 aligns across 13 bases. Trimming cost V 2 bases and J 4 bases; bases outside gene matches: 3. CDR1 and CDR2 (germline): SGHRS, YFSETQ. The CDR3 covers 16 residues. The CDR3 coding sequence is TGCGCCAGCAGCTTACCGGGACTAGCGGGGTACAATGAGCAGTTCTTC. Translation gives CASSLPGLAGYNEQFF.

This clonotype was recorded many times. The V and J genes are TRBV27 and TRBJ1-6; D remains ambiguous. Germline V lookup: CDR1 MNHEY, CDR2 SMNVEV (reference sequence). With 6 bases removed from V and 7 bases from J, the gap between germline ends came to 13 bases. The CDR3 sequence is 14 residues long. CDR3 DNA: TGTGCCAGCAGCATATACTCGGGGAATTCACCCCTCCACTTT. Translation gives CASSIYSGNSPLHF.

Concerning this clonotype: This clone may be a read error of a much larger clone one base away. The genes are TRBV28 and TRBJ1-2; D is uncertain. CDR3 length: 12 residues. Germline V gene data show CDR1 as MDHEN and CDR2 as SYDVKM. The CDR3, as DNA: TGTGCCGGCAGGTCCCTTCCGGTTGGCTACACCTTC. Translation gives CAGRSLPVGYTF.

Only a few counts were recorded for this clonotype. Here the CDR3 reads CASSYSGRSPLHF. The CDR3 DNA reads TGTGCCAGCAGTTACTCGGGTCGTTCACCCCTCCACTTT. The chain joins TRBV6-6 to TRBJ1-6; D gene unclear. CDR1 is MNHNY and CDR2 is SVGAGI in the germline V gene (reference sequence). The V and J ends lost 0 bases and 9 bases respectively, with 6 bases between them. This CDR3 has 13 residues.

This clonotype was recorded many times. The J gene is TRBJ2-1, the V gene TRBV7-3, with 9 bases aligning to TRBD2. V lost 2 bases to trimming and J lost 4 bases; unmatched junction nucleotides: 6. Germline CDR1 reads SGHTA; CDR2 reads FQGTGA. The CDR3 sequence is 16 residues long. The DNA of the CDR3 is TGTGCCAGCAGCTTATTTAGCGGGGGAAGATACAATGAGCAGTTCTTC. This encodes CASSLFSGGRYNEQFF. The whole variable domain, remainder taken from reference TRBV7-3 and TRBJ2-1, is GAGVSQTPSNKVTEKGKYVELRCDPISGHTALYWYRQSLGQGPEFLIYFQGTGAADDSGLPNDRFFAVRPEGSVSTLKIQRTERGDSAVYLCASSLFSGGRYNEQFFGPGTRLTVL.

This clonotype was observed many times. The J gene is TRBJ2-2, the V gene TRBV10-3, with 9 nucleotides matching TRBD1. V dropped 6 bases and J dropped 4; count of bases not matched to a gene: 3. The CDR3 sequence is 14 residues long. CDR1 and CDR2 (germline): ENHRY, SYGVKD. The CDR3 DNA reads TGTGCCATCAGCAGGACAGGGGCCACCGGGGAGCTGTTTTTT. The encoded protein is CAISRTGATGELFF.

The chain has TRBV11-2 and TRBJ2-1, with 9 bases fitting TRBD1. Germline assignment: CDR1 SGHAT and CDR2 FQNNGV. The CDR3 has 15 amino acids. Trimming cost V 4 bases and J 9 bases; bases outside gene matches: 10. The CDR3 reads CASSSLDRGGGEQFF. CDR3 DNA sequence: TGTGCCAGCAGCTCCCTGGACAGGGGAGGTGGTGAGCAGTTCTTC.

This clonotype occurred many times. This chain joins TRBV3-1 and TRBJ2-3; TRBD2 aligns across 7 bases. CDR1 and CDR2 (germline): LGHDT, YNNKEL (reference sequence). V trimming: 6 bases; J trimming: 2 bases; junction bases outside the gene matches: 5. The CDR3 has 14 residues. The CDR3 sequence is CASRGGWATDTQYF. CDR3 coding DNA: TGTGCCAGCAGGGGGGGGTGGGCCACAGATACGCAGTATTTT.

This clonotype was seen ten or more times. The J gene is TRBJ2-3, the V gene TRBV12-3 or TRBV12-4, with D maybe TRBD2 (6 bases). The CDR3 runs to 14 residues. Trimming cost V 1 base and J 6 bases, with 11 bases left between them. The CDR3 spells CASSLVGGGDTQYF. CDR3 coding DNA: TGTGCCAGCAGTTTAGTTGGGGGAGGTGATACGCAGTATTTT.